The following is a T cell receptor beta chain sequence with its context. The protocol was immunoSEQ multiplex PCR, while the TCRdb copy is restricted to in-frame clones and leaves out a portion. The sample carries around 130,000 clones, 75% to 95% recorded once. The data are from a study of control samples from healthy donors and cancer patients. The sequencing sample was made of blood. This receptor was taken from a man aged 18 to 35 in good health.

The CDR3 nucleotides are TGTGCCAGCAGTGAGGTGGGGTTGGTAGATACGCAGTATTTT. Translated: CASSEVGLVDTQYF. This chain connects TRBV6-1 to TRBJ2-3, with no clear D. V shed 3 bases and J shed 5 bases, with 12 bases lying between them. The germline V gene has CDR1 MNHNS and CDR2 SASEGT. The CDR3 length is 14 residues.